These 27 T cell receptor beta chains were sequenced from one sample in a study of glioma-infiltrating T cells after dendritic cell vaccination. Profiling relied on immunoSEQ multiplex PCR, and the TCRdb table lists in-frame clones only, not all of them. Of roughly 50,000 clones listed, 89% were seen once; the top ten hold about 5%. Time point of the sample: after dendritic cell vaccination, including at tumor progression/relapse. Material: blood, obtained after dendritic cell vaccination. All receptors derive from a human donor with glioblastoma.

V and J are TRBV6-6 and TRBJ1-2; the match to TRBD1 covers 8 bases. The CDR3 runs 14 residues. V shed 2 bases, J shed 4 bases, and the junction held 3 bases outside the gene matches. From germline, CDR1 is MNHNY and CDR2 SVGAGI (reference sequence). In DNA form, the CDR3 reads TGTGCCAGCAGTTACGGCGACAGGGGCTATGGCTACACCTTC. Amino acid sequence: CASSYGDRGYGYTF.

The chain employs TRBV2 and TRBJ2-5; 11 bases map to TRBD2. TRBJ2-7 matches the DNA end more closely, so the J call is doubtful. CDR1 is SNHLY, CDR2 FYNNEI, per germline. The CDR3 extends over 13 amino acids. CDR3 region: CASGLAGFYEQYF. CDR3 sequence (DNA): TGTGCCAGTGGACTAGCGGGCTTCTACGAGCAGTACTTC.

With regard to this clone: No conserved phenylalanine or tryptophan ends this CDR3, so it is likely a read error. It is unclear where the CDR3 begins or ends on the DNA, so no DNA is shown, and the CDR3 is as TCRdb lists it. V is TRBV7-6 and J is TRBJ1-2; whether TRBD1, the table's D call, matches the DNA was not checked. Germline values: CDR1 SGHVS, CDR2 FNYEAQ. The CDR3 totals 11 residues, both ends included. CDR3 sequence reads: CASSLEGTGTI.

V usage is TRBV15 and J usage is TRBJ1-1, with TRBD1 identical over 8 bases. V dropped 0 bases and J dropped 7; count of bases not matched to a gene: 10. The germline gives CDR1 LNHNV, CDR2 YYDKDF (reference sequence). The CDR3 length is 16 residues. The CDR3: CATSRDNRGEGGEAFF. The CDR3 DNA follows: TGTGCCACCAGCAGAGACAACAGGGGGGAAGGCGGTGAAGCTTTCTTT.

The chain couples TRBV28 to TRBJ1-5; D gene unclear. V was cut by 6 bases and J by 3 bases, with 9 bases left in between. The CDR3 has 13 residues. CDR1 and CDR2 from the germline V gene are MDHEN and SYDVKM. The CDR3 reads CASSSGFNQPQHF. CDR3 sequence (DNA): TGTGCCAGCAGCTCAGGATTCAATCAGCCCCAGCATTTT. Full variable domain (outside the CDR3, taken from reference TRBV28 and TRBJ1-5): DVKVTQSSRYLVKRTGEKVFLECVQDMDHENMFWYRQDPGLGLRLIYFSYDVKMKEKGDIPEGYSVSREKKERFSLILESASTNQTSMYLCASSSGFNQPQHFGDGTRLSIL.

The chain uses TRBV19 and TRBJ2-7; D not resolved. CDR1 and CDR2 from the germline V gene are LNHDA and SQIVND (reference sequence). The CDR3 consists of 14 residues. The V end was cut by 7 bases, the J end by 0 bases, with 13 bases between. The CDR3 spells CASKTQISSYEQYF. As DNA, the CDR3 is TGTGCCAGTAAAACACAAATAAGCTCCTACGAGCAGTACTTC.

The genes are TRBV5-6 and TRBJ1-2, with D maybe TRBD1 (5 bases). This CDR3 contains 15 residues. CDR1 and CDR2 (germline): SGHDT, YYEEEE. Trimming left V 0 bases short and J 3 bases short, with 12 bases between. The CDR3 reads CASSLGQNPYYGYTF. CDR3 DNA: TGTGCCAGCAGCTTGGGACAGAACCCTTACTATGGCTACACCTTC.

This rearrangement joins TRBV5-5 to TRBJ2-7; 7 bases are shared with TRBD2. Per germline, CDR1 SGHKS and CDR2 YYEKEE (reference sequence). This CDR3 has 13 amino acids. The V and J ends lost 10 bases and 4 bases, in that order; junction bases with no gene match: 11. The CDR3 reads CASFQRDSYEQYF. The DNA for the CDR3 is TGTGCCTCTTTCCAGCGGGACTCGTACGAGCAGTACTTC.

V and J are TRBV5-6 and TRBJ2-5, with D hard to call. Trimming shortened V by 3 bases and J by 4 bases, and 19 bases separated the two germline ends. This CDR3 contains 16 residues. CDR1 and CDR2 from the germline V gene are SGHDT and YYEEEE. The CDR3 nucleotides read TGTGCCAGCAGCTATACCGCAGTAACGCGGTCAGAGACCCAGTACTTC. This codes for CASSYTAVTRSETQYF. Based on the CDR3 plus reference TRBV5-6 and TRBJ2-5, the full variable domain is DAGVTQSPTHLIKTRGQQVTLRCSPKSGHDTVSWYQQALGQGPQFIFQYYEEEERQRGNFPDRFSGHQFPNYSSELNVNALLLGDSALYLCASSYTAVTRSETQYFGPGTRLLVL.

The chain combines TRBV28 with TRBJ2-7; no definite D call. Germline V lookup: CDR1 MDHEN, CDR2 SYDVKM. There are 13 residues in the CDR3. With 4 bases removed from V and 0 bases from J, the gap between germline ends came to 7 bases. The CDR3 spells CASSSAISYEQYF. The CDR3 DNA sequence: TGTGCCAGCAGTTCTGCGATCTCCTACGAGCAGTACTTC.

This clone was counted between two and nine times. The V call is TRBV10-3, the J call TRBJ2-2, with D possibly TRBD1 on 6 matching bases. The CDR3 consists of 14 residues. The V end lost 7 bases, the J end lost 7 bases, and 16 bases lay between the germline ends. CDR1 is ENHRY, CDR2 SYGVKD, per germline. Written as DNA, the CDR3 is TGTGCCATCACAGGGGTAGGGGACAACGGGGAGCTGTTTTTT. Translated: CAITGVGDNGELFF.

The V and J genes are TRBV7-9 and TRBJ1-2; D remains unclear. Germline V lookup: CDR1 SEHNR, CDR2 FQNEAQ (reference sequence). The CDR3 sequence is 13 residues long. V lost 0 bases, J lost 2 bases, and 4 bases lay in between. The CDR3 sequence: CASSLAENYGYTF. The CDR3 DNA reads TGTGCCAGCAGCTTAGCGGAGAACTATGGCTACACCTTC. Full variable domain (remainder filled in from reference TRBV7-9 and TRBJ1-2): DTGVSQNPRHKITKRGQNVTFRCDPISEHNRLYWYRQTLGQGPEFLTYFQNEAQLEKSRLLSDRFSAERPKGSFSTLEIQRTEQGDSAMYLCASSLAENYGYTFGSGTRLTVV.

The chain has TRBV5-6 and TRBJ1-2, with D unclear. The CDR3 contains 13 residues. CDR1 and CDR2 from the germline V gene are SGHDT and YYEEEE. Between the trimmed V and J ends, which lost 4 bases and 5 bases, there was a span of 12 bases. CDR3 region: CASSQTSFYGYTF. For the CDR3, the DNA is TGTGCCAGCAGCCAGACATCTTTTTATGGCTACACCTTC.

This clone is a singleton in its sample. The rearrangement joins TRBV28 to TRBJ1-1; TRBD1 agrees at 9 bases. There are 12 residues in the CDR3. From germline, CDR1 is MDHEN and CDR2 SYDVKM. The ends lost 4 bases at V and 6 bases at J; junction bases unmatched: 0. The CDR3, as DNA: TGTGCCAGCAGTTGGGACAGGGCTGAAGCTTTCTTT. As protein: CASSWDRAEAFF.

This clone was seen a single time. J is TRBJ2-7 and V is TRBV7-9, with D hard to call. In germline, CDR1 is SEHNR, CDR2 FQNEAQ (reference sequence). Between the trimmed V and J ends, which lost 2 bases and 3 bases, there was a span of 5 bases. The CDR3 extends over 12 amino acids. Written as DNA, the CDR3 is TGTGCCAGCAGCTTATCAGACTACGAGCAGTACTTC. Encoded protein: CASSLSDYEQYF.

The genes are TRBV6-1 and TRBJ2-1; TRBD2 might be the D (5 bases). V dropped 8 bases and J dropped 7 bases, with 15 bases sitting between them. Germline V CDR1 and CDR2: MNHNS, SASEGT. This CDR3 contains 13 residues. CDR3 loop: CASCRQRGNEQFF. The CDR3 DNA sequence: TGTGCCAGCTGTCGTCAACGGGGAAATGAGCAGTTCTTC.

CDR3: CASSHRLAGTRETQYF. The DNA of the CDR3 is TGTGCCAGCAGCCACCGACTAGCGGGAACTCGAGAGACCCAGTACTTC. V usage is TRBV28 and J usage is TRBJ2-5; 11 positions agree with TRBD2. V shed 6 bases, J shed 4 bases, and the junction held 10 bases outside the gene matches. Per germline, CDR1 MDHEN and CDR2 SYDVKM. The CDR3 is 16 residues long.

This chain uses TRBV28 with TRBJ1-2; TRBD1 matches 8 bases. The germline CDR1 and CDR2 sequences are MDHEN and SYDVKM. This CDR3 spans 12 amino acids. V shed 6 bases and J 3 bases; nucleotides not matched to a gene: 0. CDR3 region: CASRTGDYGYTF. The CDR3, as DNA: TGTGCCAGCAGGACAGGGGACTATGGCTACACCTTC.

Concerning this clone itself: Germline is not matched at one junction end, which may reflect a read error. The J gene is TRBJ1-5, the V gene TRBV7-2, with D possibly TRBD1 on 5 matching bases. CDR1 and CDR2 from the germline V gene are SGHTA and FQGNSA. The CDR3 loop spans 15 amino acids. The CDR3 DNA is TGTGCCGGCAGTAGCCGGGGAGGGGCGAATCAGCCCCAGCATTTT. This codes for CAGSSRGGANQPQHF.

This clone was found a few times. The CDR3 region is CATTSSGVNNEQFF. The CDR3 region has the DNA TGTGCCACAACGTCTAGCGGGGTAAACAATGAGCAGTTCTTC. The chain is built from TRBV10-3 and TRBJ2-1; 9 bases match TRBD2. Germline CDR1 ENHRY, CDR2 SYGVKD. The CDR3 length is 14 residues. With 10 bases clipped from V and 5 bases from J, the junction kept 9 bases outside the gene matches.

This clone was seen just once. J is TRBJ2-7 and V is TRBV4-2; weak D call: TRBD2 (5 bases). The CDR3 consists of 13 residues. V was pared by 2 bases and J by 4 bases, with 9 bases between. Germline lookup yields CDR1 LGHNA and CDR2 YNFKEQ. The CDR3 nucleotides read TGTGCCAGCAGCCAAAAATCGGGGTACGAGCAGTACTTC. The encoded protein is CASSQKSGYEQYF.

The J gene is TRBJ2-7, the V gene TRBV27, with a weak D call TRBD2 (6 bases). The V and J ends lost 5 bases and 3 bases respectively, with 11 bases between them. Looked up from germline, CDR1 is MNHEY and CDR2 is SMNVEV (reference sequence). The CDR3 runs 13 residues. Here the CDR3 reads CASSRTNNYEQYF. The CDR3 region has the DNA TGTGCCAGCAGTCGGACTAACAACTACGAGCAGTACTTC.

This chain connects TRBV7-8 to TRBJ1-1; unclear D gene. Germline V lookup: CDR1 SGHVS, CDR2 FQNEAQ. Trimming took 1 base from V and 1 from J, leaving 7 bases between them. This CDR3 is 14 amino acids long. This CDR3 is CASSLDAGNTEAFF. In DNA form, the CDR3 reads TGTGCCAGCAGCTTAGATGCAGGGAACACTGAAGCTTTCTTT.

The chain uses TRBV10-3 and TRBJ2-1, with 8 positions matching TRBD2. V lost 8 bases to trimming and J lost 6 bases; unmatched junction nucleotides: 3. CDR3 length: 12 residues. Germline loops: CDR1 ENHRY, CDR2 SYGVKD. CDR3 nucleotides: TGTGCCATCGGGACTAGTGGCAATGAGCAGTTCTTC. As protein: CAIGTSGNEQFF.

The rearrangement uses TRBV7-9 and TRBJ2-1; perhaps TRBD2 as D (5 bases). The CDR3 sequence is 12 residues long. Per the germline V gene, CDR1 is SEHNR and CDR2 is FQNEAQ (reference sequence). With 3 bases removed from V and 5 bases from J, the gap between germline ends came to 5 bases. CDR3 in amino acids: CASSFGNNEQFF. In nucleotides, the CDR3 is TGTGCCAGCAGCTTCGGGAACAATGAGCAGTTCTTC. The full variable domain, its missing parts supplied by reference TRBV7-9 and TRBJ2-1, is DTGVSQNPRHKITKRGQNVTFRCDPISEHNRLYWYRQTLGQGPEFLTYFQNEAQLEKSRLLSDRFSAERPKGSFSTLEIQRTEQGDSAMYLCASSFGNNEQFFGPGTRLTVL.

The chain combines TRBV5-6 with TRBJ2-1; 11 bases line up with TRBD2. This CDR3 is built from 16 residues. V gave up 0 bases and J gave up 4 bases; unmatched junction bases: 3. Germline CDR1 SGHDT, CDR2 YYEEEE. The CDR3, as DNA: TGTGCCAGCAGCTTGGCACTAGCGGGAGTTTACAATGAGCAGTTCTTC. This sequence encodes CASSLALAGVYNEQFF. The full variable domain, rest sourced from reference TRBV5-6 and TRBJ2-1, is DAGVTQSPTHLIKTRGQQVTLRCSPKSGHDTVSWYQQALGQGPQFIFQYYEEEERQRGNFPDRFSGHQFPNYSSELNVNALLLGDSALYLCASSLALAGVYNEQFFGPGTRLTVL.

Comment on this clone: Other DNA sequences in this sample translate to the same CDR3. This chain connects TRBV7-3 to TRBJ2-1, with TRBD2 identical over 7 bases. The CDR3 has 14 amino acids. V gave up 8 bases and J gave up 2 bases; unmatched junction bases: 6. Germline loops: CDR1 SGHTA, CDR2 FQGTGA. The CDR3 nucleotides are TGTGCCAGCTCTCCGGGGGGAACCTACAATGAGCAGTTCTTC. Amino acid sequence: CASSPGGTYNEQFF.